This T cell receptor (beta chain) was found in a study of blood T cell repertoires in COVID-19. Turning to the study itself: Some COVID-19 samples were acute and others convalescent; all came from the United States, Italy and Spain. PBMCs, B-cell-depleted T cells, or T cells were the source of the cDNA or gDNA that made up the material.

Participants' reported clinical history set cohort assignment. Per the authors' pipeline: Estimation of nucleated cell counts relied on the amplification of reference gene primers. Clones were sequenced by immunoSEQ multiplex PCR, and TCRdb holds only the in-frame ones, with some missing. The DNA gave D and trimming, while V, J and clone size come from that table. Among approximately 350,000 clones listed, roughly 87% were seen once. This clone came up once. The ends lost 4 bases at V and 5 bases at J; junction bases unmatched: 6. CDR1 and CDR2 from the germline V gene are SNHLY and FYNNEI. The CDR3 is 14 amino acids.

Material for sequencing was PBMCs or T cells enriched from blood (not recorded which). The chain joins TRBV2 to TRBJ2-7; 9 nucleotides match TRBD1. The source of this sequence is a woman aged 25 to 45 who had recovered from COVID-19. The chain's CDR3 is CASSVDRGRDEQYF. CDR3 sequence (DNA): TGTGCCAGCAGTGTGGACAGGGGAAGGGACGAGCAGTACTTC.